These T cell receptor beta chains were read from a single sample in a study of blood T cell repertoires in COVID-19. Libraries were prepared by immunoSEQ multiplex PCR; TCRdb keeps only in-frame clonotypes and omits some of them. Found here are 25,000 to 30,000 clones, about 80% of them singletons; the top ten hold more than 15%. The sequenced material came from peripheral blood. These TCRs come from a man aged 65-85 years with active COVID-19. CDR3s include the opening cysteine and the closing phenylalanine or tryptophan. The D gene is left open where the match is weak. The listing skips clone size in some rows; elsewhere it reads once, few, many or a size class.

d_gene: TRBD2
v_gene: TRBV4-3
abundance: NA
j_gene: TRBJ2-5
CDR3nt: TGCGCCAGCAGCCGCGGAGTGTCTTGGACTAGCGGGGGGGTTGGGGAGACCCAGTACTTC
CDR3aa: CASSRGVSWTSGGVGETQYF

d_gene: TRBD2
v_gene: TRBV24-1
abundance: NA
j_gene: TRBJ2-5
CDR3nt: TGTGCCACCAGTTATCCGGGGGGAGAGACCCAGTACTTC
CDR3aa: CATSYPGGETQYF

d_gene: NA
v_gene: TRBV3-1/TRBV3-2
abundance: NA
j_gene: TRBJ1-6
CDR3nt: TGTGCCAGCCCCCGCGACGGAGACTATAATTCACCCCTCCACTTT
CDR3aa: CASPRDGDYNSPLHF

d_gene: TRBD2
v_gene: TRBV3-1/TRBV3-2
abundance: NA
j_gene: TRBJ2-5
CDR3nt: TGTGCCAGCAGCCATTCAGCGGGGGGGTCAGAGACCCAGTACTTC
CDR3aa: CASSHSAGGSETQYF

d_gene: TRBD1
v_gene: TRBV6-6
abundance: NA
j_gene: TRBJ1-5
CDR3nt: TGTGCCAGCAGTAACAGGGGAGGCCAGCCCCAGCATTTT
CDR3aa: CASSNRGGQPQHF

d_gene: NA
v_gene: TRBV30
abundance: NA
j_gene: TRBJ1-6
CDR3nt: TGTGCCTGGAGGCAGGGCTATAATTCACCCCTCCACTTT
CDR3aa: CAWRQGYNSPLHF

d_gene: TRBD1
v_gene: TRBV2
abundance: NA
j_gene: TRBJ2-3
CDR3nt: TGTGCCAGCAGTACTCCTCGGGACAGGGGAAAAGATACGCAGTATTTT
CDR3aa: CASSTPRDRGKDTQYF

d_gene: TRBD1
v_gene: TRBV6-6
abundance: NA
j_gene: TRBJ2-1
CDR3nt: TGTGCCAGCACTGCTGGGACAGGTATCGGTGAGCAGTTCTTC
CDR3aa: CASTAGTGIGEQFF

d_gene: NA
v_gene: TRBV19
abundance: NA
j_gene: TRBJ2-5
CDR3nt: TGTGCCAGTAGTATAGTCGGGGGCCAAGAGACCCAGTACTTC
CDR3aa: CASSIVGGQETQYF

d_gene: TRBD1
v_gene: TRBV2
abundance: NA
j_gene: TRBJ1-4
CDR3nt: TGTGCCAGCAGTACTATTACCGGGACAGCGGGAAAACTGTTTTTT
CDR3aa: CASSTITGTAGKLFF

d_gene: TRBD1
v_gene: TRBV11-3
abundance: NA
j_gene: TRBJ2-5
CDR3nt: TGTGCCAGCAGTCGGGACAGCCAAGAGACCCAGTACTTC
CDR3aa: CASSRDSQETQYF

d_gene: TRBD1
v_gene: TRBV6-5
abundance: few
j_gene: TRBJ1-6
CDR3nt: TGTGCCAGCAGTTACGGGACAGGGCGCAATTCACCCCTCCACTTT
CDR3aa: CASSYGTGRNSPLHF

d_gene: TRBD2
v_gene: TRBV11-3
abundance: NA
j_gene: TRBJ2-1
CDR3nt: TGTGCCAGCAGCTCTAGAAGACTAGCGGGCGACAATGAGCAGTTCTTC
CDR3aa: CASSSRRLAGDNEQFF

d_gene: NA
v_gene: TRBV11-2
abundance: NA
j_gene: TRBJ2-6
CDR3nt: TGTGCCAGCAGCTTAATTAGGGGGAGCTTTAACTCTGGGGCCAACGTCCTGACTTTC
CDR3aa: CASSLIRGSFNSGANVLTF

d_gene: TRBD2
v_gene: TRBV25-1
abundance: NA
j_gene: TRBJ2-3
CDR3nt: TGTGCCAGCAGTGATATAGCGGGCCGGGGCACAGATACGCAGTATTTT
CDR3aa: CASSDIAGRGTDTQYF

d_gene: NA
v_gene: TRBV2
abundance: few
j_gene: TRBJ2-5
CDR3nt: TGTGCCAGCAAGGCAGGGGGAGGAGAGACCCAGTACTTC
CDR3aa: CASKAGGGETQYF

d_gene: NA
v_gene: TRBV3-1/TRBV3-2
abundance: NA
j_gene: TRBJ2-1
CDR3nt: TGTGCCAGCAGCCAGCCCTCACCTGCGCGTATGAATGAGCAGTTCTTC
CDR3aa: CASSQPSPARMNEQFF

d_gene: NA
v_gene: TRBV15
abundance: medium-sized
j_gene: TRBJ1-4
CDR3nt: TGTGCCACCAGCAGAGCCAGCCTAGGAGCTAATGAAAAACTGTTTTTT
CDR3aa: CATSRASLGANEKLFF

d_gene: NA
v_gene: TRBV13
abundance: NA
j_gene: TRBJ2-3
CDR3nt: TGTGCCAGCAGCATCCGTCCTAGCGAGAGCACAGATACGCAGTATTTT
CDR3aa: CASSIRPSESTDTQYF

d_gene: TRBD2
v_gene: TRBV7-3
abundance: NA
j_gene: TRBJ2-2
CDR3nt: TGTGCCAGCAGCCCCCTAGCGGGGGGGCGGGACGGGGAGCTGTTTTTT
CDR3aa: CASSPLAGGRDGELFF

d_gene: TRBD1
v_gene: TRBV7-2
abundance: NA
j_gene: TRBJ1-6
CDR3nt: TGTGCCAGCAGCTTAAGGGACAGCTCCTATAATTCACCCCTCCACTTT
CDR3aa: CASSLRDSSYNSPLHF

d_gene: NA
v_gene: TRBV11-2
abundance: NA
j_gene: TRBJ1-3
CDR3nt: TGTGCCAGCAGCTTAGGTAGTGTTGGAAACACCATATATTTT
CDR3aa: CASSLGSVGNTIYF

d_gene: NA
v_gene: TRBV10-3
abundance: once
j_gene: TRBJ2-7
CDR3nt: TGTGCCATCAGGGCTTCAGGGAATCCGGCCGAGCAGTACTTC
CDR3aa: CAIRASGNPAEQYF

d_gene: TRBD2
v_gene: TRBV19
abundance: NA
j_gene: TRBJ2-6
CDR3nt: TGTGCCAGTAGTATAGGCGGGGGTTACTCTGGGGCCAACGTCCTGACTTTC
CDR3aa: CASSIGGGYSGANVLTF

d_gene: NA
v_gene: TRBV28
abundance: NA
j_gene: TRBJ2-5
CDR3nt: TGTGCCAGCAGCGCCGGGGGTTCGCAAGAGACCCAGTACTTC
CDR3aa: CASSAGGSQETQYF

d_gene: TRBD2
v_gene: TRBV5-4
abundance: once
j_gene: TRBJ2-3
CDR3nt: TGTGCCAGCAGCGGGGGACTAGCGGGGGTGAATACGCAGTATTTT
CDR3aa: CASSGGLAGVNTQYF

d_gene: TRBD2
v_gene: TRBV7-2
abundance: NA
j_gene: TRBJ2-3
CDR3nt: TGTGCCAGCAGCTTAGCGGGGGGGGGAACTAGCACAGATACGCAGTATTTT
CDR3aa: CASSLAGGGTSTDTQYF

d_gene: TRBD2
v_gene: TRBV20-1
abundance: NA
j_gene: TRBJ2-3
CDR3nt: TGCAGTGCTAGTAGAGTGAGCGGGGGGGCCGAGGATACGCAGTATTTT
CDR3aa: CSASRVSGGAEDTQYF

d_gene: TRBD1
v_gene: TRBV30
abundance: NA
j_gene: TRBJ1-6
CDR3nt: TGTGCCTGGAGGGGACAGAGAGATAATTCACCCCTCCACTTT
CDR3aa: CAWRGQRDNSPLHF

d_gene: NA
v_gene: TRBV7-8
abundance: NA
j_gene: TRBJ1-1
CDR3nt: TGTGCCAGCAGCTTAGTGAGGACATCAGAAGCTTTCTTT
CDR3aa: CASSLVRTSEAFF

d_gene: NA
v_gene: TRBV21-1
abundance: once
j_gene: TRBJ2-7
CDR3nt: TGTGCCAGCAGCAATAAGGAAAATAAATACATGGGCCACGAGCAGTACTTC
CDR3aa: CASSNKENKYMGHEQYF

d_gene: NA
v_gene: TRBV21-1
abundance: NA
j_gene: TRBJ1-5
CDR3nt: TGTGCCAGCAGCCCAGACAGGGGGCAGGGTCAGCCCCAGCATTTT
CDR3aa: CASSPDRGQGQPQHF

d_gene: TRBD1
v_gene: TRBV28
abundance: NA
j_gene: TRBJ1-5
CDR3nt: TGTGCCAGCAGCCTGACAGGGCCCTATAGCAATCAGCCCCAGCATTTT
CDR3aa: CASSLTGPYSNQPQHF

d_gene: NA
v_gene: TRBV5-1
abundance: NA
j_gene: TRBJ1-1
CDR3nt: TGCGCCAGCAGCTTCTCTGCGGAAGCCCCTGAAGCTTTCTTT
CDR3aa: CASSFSAEAPEAFF

d_gene: NA
v_gene: TRBV7-8
abundance: few
j_gene: TRBJ2-7
CDR3nt: TGTGCCAGCAGCCTAGGATTACAGGTCTACGAGCAGTACTTC
CDR3aa: CASSLGLQVYEQYF

d_gene: NA
v_gene: TRBV29-1
abundance: NA
j_gene: TRBJ2-5
CDR3nt: TGCAGCGTGGCGCCGACAGGAAATAAAGAGACCCAGTACTTC
CDR3aa: CSVAPTGNKETQYF

d_gene: TRBD1
v_gene: TRBV23-1
abundance: NA
j_gene: TRBJ1-5
CDR3nt: TGCGCCAGCAGTCAATCGGAGGGGGCAGGCCCCAATCAGCCCCAGCATTTT
CDR3aa: CASSQSEGAGPNQPQHF

d_gene: NA
v_gene: TRBV25-1
abundance: NA
j_gene: TRBJ1-6
CDR3nt: TGTGCCAACTCCCCTCTATTACCCCTCCACTTT
CDR3aa: CANSPLLPLHF

d_gene: NA
v_gene: TRBV28
abundance: few
j_gene: TRBJ1-5
CDR3nt: TGTGCCAGCAGTCTACAGGGATCTTATCAGCCCCAGCATTTT
CDR3aa: CASSLQGSYQPQHF

d_gene: TRBD1
v_gene: TRBV11-2
abundance: NA
j_gene: TRBJ2-5
CDR3nt: TGTGCCAGCAGCTCCTCGACAGGGGGAGAGACCCAGTACTTC
CDR3aa: CASSSSTGGETQYF

d_gene: TRBD2
v_gene: TRBV7-2
abundance: NA
j_gene: TRBJ2-3
CDR3nt: TGTGCCAGCAGCCCGGGACTAGCAAGAGATACGCAGTATTTT
CDR3aa: CASSPGLARDTQYF

d_gene: TRBD1
v_gene: TRBV4-1
abundance: NA
j_gene: TRBJ2-5
CDR3nt: TGCGCCAGCAGCTTAGGACAGGGAGGCGGCAGCCAAGAGACCCAGTACTTC
CDR3aa: CASSLGQGGGSQETQYF

d_gene: TRBD2
v_gene: TRBV19
abundance: NA
j_gene: TRBJ2-7
CDR3nt: TGTGCCAGTAGCATAGCGGGACTAGCGGCGAGCGAGCAGTACTTC
CDR3aa: CASSIAGLAASEQYF

d_gene: NA
v_gene: TRBV6-7
abundance: NA
j_gene: TRBJ1-2
CDR3nt: TGTGCCAGCAGTCCTGGATTTCGGGAGGTTGGCTACACCTTC
CDR3aa: CASSPGFREVGYTF

d_gene: NA
v_gene: TRBV19
abundance: NA
j_gene: TRBJ1-5
CDR3nt: TGTGCCAGCCAGGGGACAATTCAGCCCCAGCATTTT
CDR3aa: CASQGTIQPQHF

d_gene: TRBD1
v_gene: TRBV5-1
abundance: NA
j_gene: TRBJ2-7
CDR3nt: TGCGCCAGCAGCTTTGGGACAGGCGCCTACGAGCAGTACTTC
CDR3aa: CASSFGTGAYEQYF

d_gene: NA
v_gene: TRBV7-2
abundance: NA
j_gene: TRBJ2-1
CDR3nt: TGTGCCAGCAGCTTAGATTTCGGGGCGGGGAATGAGCAGTTCTTC
CDR3aa: CASSLDFGAGNEQFF

d_gene: NA
v_gene: TRBV24-1
abundance: NA
j_gene: TRBJ2-2
CDR3nt: TGTGCCACCCCTCCCAGGGACACCGGGGAGCTGTTTTTT
CDR3aa: CATPPRDTGELFF

d_gene: TRBD2
v_gene: TRBV6-5
abundance: once
j_gene: TRBJ2-7
CDR3nt: TGTGCCAGCAGTCCTCTTAGCGGGGGACCCTACGAGCAGTACTTC
CDR3aa: CASSPLSGGPYEQYF

d_gene: NA
v_gene: TRBV6-5
abundance: NA
j_gene: TRBJ1-5
CDR3nt: TGTGCCAGCAGTACAAATAGCAATCAGCCCCAGCATTTT
CDR3aa: CASSTNSNQPQHF

d_gene: NA
v_gene: TRBV3-1/TRBV3-2
abundance: NA
j_gene: TRBJ1-4
CDR3nt: TGTGCCAGCAGCCAAAAGGGGTCTAATGAAAAACTGTTTTTT
CDR3aa: CASSQKGSNEKLFF

d_gene: NA
v_gene: TRBV12-5
abundance: NA
j_gene: TRBJ1-1
CDR3nt: TGTGCTAGTGGACGGCTTCAGGGCTACACTGAAGCTTTCTTT
CDR3aa: CASGRLQGYTEAFF

d_gene: NA
v_gene: TRBV18
abundance: NA
j_gene: TRBJ1-3
CDR3nt: TGTGCCAGCTCACCGGGCAGTTCTGGAAACACCATATATTTT
CDR3aa: CASSPGSSGNTIYF